The 27 T cell receptor beta chains below were found in one sample sequenced in a study of graft-versus-host responses after intestinal transplantation. For these receptors, no antigen is known. Method: immunoSEQ multiplex PCR; TCRdb's copy keeps in-frame clones and lacks some. The profile shows tens of thousands of clones, 85% to 95% of them singletons. The material sequenced was unstimulated CD8+ T cells sorted from spleen or lymph node cells, taken before intestinal transplant. The receptors shown here come from a human donor who received an intestinal transplant.

The gene calls are TRBV7-8 and TRBJ2-7; TRBD1 agrees at 8 bases. The CDR3 contains 14 residues. Germline trimming cut 6 bases from V and 0 bases from J; bases unmatched to any gene: 4. Germline V gene lookup returns CDR1 SGHVS and CDR2 FQNEAQ. CDR3 amino acids: CASRGGQASYEQYF. CDR3 nucleotide sequence: TGTGCCAGCAGGGGGGGACAGGCCTCCTACGAGCAGTACTTC. Looking up the rest from reference TRBV7-8 and TRBJ2-7 gives the full variable domain: GAGVSQSPRYKVAKRGQDVALRCDPISGHVSLFWYQQALGQGPEFLTYFQNEAQLDKSGLPSDRFFAERPEGSVSTLKIQRTQQEDSAVYLCASRGGQASYEQYFGPGTRLTVT.

The rearrangement joins TRBV7-7 to TRBJ2-1; the match to TRBD1 covers 12 bases. Germline loops: CDR1 SSHAT, CDR2 FNYEAQ (reference sequence). The CDR3 has 17 residues. Losses at the gene ends were 5 bases for V and 8 bases for J; bases not matched to a gene: 13. CDR3: CASSLLPGTGGVDEQFF. CDR3 nucleotide sequence: TGTGCCAGCAGCCTCCTCCCCGGGACAGGGGGCGTCGATGAGCAGTTCTTC.

This clone has just one count. This chain uses TRBV4-3 with TRBJ1-1; no clear D gene. The V gene lost 3 bases and the J gene lost 5 bases, with 10 bases spanning the gap. The CDR3 sequence is 13 residues long. The germline CDR1 and CDR2 sequences are LGHNA and YSLEER. The CDR3 sequence is CASSHGKGTEAFF. The CDR3 nucleotides read TGCGCCAGCAGCCACGGGAAAGGAACTGAAGCTTTCTTT.

The V call is TRBV7-9, the J call TRBJ1-1; maybe TRBD1 (5 bases). With 5 bases removed from V and 0 bases from J, the gap between germline ends came to 16 bases. The CDR3 has 16 residues. The germline CDR1 and CDR2 sequences are SEHNR and FQNEAQ (reference sequence). The DNA for the CDR3 is TGTGCCAGCAGCCCACCCGCCCGGGGGGTGAACACTGAAGCTTTCTTT. Translation: CASSPPARGVNTEAFF.

The chain is built from TRBV27 and TRBJ2-3, with D hard to call. Germline CDR1 reads MNHEY; CDR2 reads SMNVEV (reference sequence). Trimming took 4 bases from V and 0 from J, leaving 14 bases between them. The CDR3 runs to 16 residues. The CDR3 region has the DNA TGTGCCAGCAGTTCATTCTTAAGAACTAGCACAGATACGCAGTATTTT. This sequence encodes CASSSFLRTSTDTQYF.

This chain uses TRBV7-8 with TRBJ2-5; weak D call: TRBD2 (6 bases). V dropped 3 bases and J dropped 3 bases, with 17 bases sitting between them. CDR3 size: 16 residues. From germline, CDR1 is SGHVS and CDR2 FQNEAQ. The DNA of the CDR3 is TGTGCCAGCAGCTTTGGGGCCGGCGGGGCGGAAGAGACCCAGTACTTC. This encodes CASSFGAGGAEETQYF.

This chain connects TRBV4-3 to TRBJ2-1; 8 bases map to TRBD2. Germline values: CDR1 LGHNA, CDR2 YSLEER. Trimming cost V 0 bases and J 5 bases; bases outside gene matches: 9. The CDR3 contains 17 residues. DNA for the CDR3: TGCGCCAGCAGCCAAGATCGGGCGGGGGGCCCCAACAATGAGCAGTTCTTC. Its protein is CASSQDRAGGPNNEQFF.

This clone has a single count. V and J are TRBV7-9 and TRBJ1-2, with a weak D call TRBD1 (5 bases). The CDR3 spans 15 residues. Trimming removed 5 bases from V and 8 bases from J, with 21 bases in between. Germline V lookup: CDR1 SEHNR, CDR2 FQNEAQ (reference sequence). CDR3 in DNA: TGTGCCAGCAGCCCGACCCGGGGGGTGGTAGGAGGCTACACCTTC. It is translated as CASSPTRGVVGGYTF.

The V call is TRBV11-2, the J call TRBJ1-1, with unresolved D. Germline V CDR1 and CDR2: SGHAT, FQNNGV. The CDR3 totals 11 residues. Trimming stripped 1 base from V and 10 bases from J, with 7 bases between. This CDR3 is CASSLGDTAFF. Written as DNA, the CDR3 is TGTGCCAGCAGCTTAGGAGACACAGCTTTCTTT. The variable domain in full, with the rest retrieved from reference TRBV11-2 and TRBJ1-1, is EAGVAQSPRYKIIEKRQSVAFWCNPISGHATLYWYQQILGQGPKLLIQFQNNGVVDDSQLPKDRFSAERLKGVDSTLKIQPAKLEDSAVYLCASSLGDTAFFGQGTRLTVV.

The gene calls are TRBV13 and TRBJ2-1, with 9 bases fitting TRBD2. Germline V gives CDR1 PRHDT, CDR2 FYEKMQ (reference sequence). V lost 3 bases to trimming and J lost 5 bases; unmatched junction nucleotides: 2. This CDR3 spans 14 amino acids. CDR3 DNA: TGTGCCAGCAGCTTGGAGCGGGGGGACAATGAGCAGTTCTTC. Residues: CASSLERGDNEQFF.

The chain is built from TRBV10-3 and TRBJ2-2, with 7 bases aligning to TRBD2. The germline V gene has CDR1 ENHRY and CDR2 SYGVKD. Trimming at V came to 11 bases and at J to 6 bases, leaving 6 bases not matched to a gene. The CDR3 has 12 residues. CDR3 sequence (DNA): TGTGCCTCAAAGGGAGGGGCCGGGGAGCTGTTTTTT. Its protein is CASKGGAGELFF.

This clone was seen a few times. The chain carries TRBV27 and TRBJ2-1; TRBD1 aligns across 8 bases. In germline, CDR1 is MNHEY, CDR2 SMNVEV (reference sequence). V was pared by 6 bases and J by 5 bases, with 6 bases of the junction left unmatched. This CDR3 contains 14 residues. CDR3 in amino acids: CASSLWTGNNEQFF. The CDR3 DNA follows: TGTGCCAGCAGCCTATGGACAGGGAACAATGAGCAGTTCTTC.

The genes are TRBV4-1 and TRBJ1-1, with 7 bases that match TRBD1. Germline V gene sequence: CDR1 MGHRA, CDR2 YSYEKL. The CDR3 spans 13 residues. Germline trimming cut 3 bases from V and 6 bases from J; bases unmatched to any gene: 4. In nucleotides, the CDR3 is TGCGCCAGCAGCCATGTACAGGGGCCTGAAGCTTTCTTT. Protein product: CASSHVQGPEAFF.

The chain uses TRBV9 and TRBJ1-1, with D perhaps matching TRBD1 (6 bases). Germline V gives CDR1 SGDLS, CDR2 YYNGEE. The CDR3 spans 14 residues. The V gene lost 0 bases and the J gene lost 8 bases, with 14 bases spanning the gap. CDR3 sequence: CASSVAMVGAEAFF. The CDR3, as DNA: TGTGCCAGCAGCGTAGCTATGGTGGGGGCCGAAGCTTTCTTT.

The chain recombines TRBV7-9 with TRBJ1-1; D is ambiguous. The V end lost 5 bases, the J end lost 4 bases, and 11 bases lay between the germline ends. The CDR3 runs 13 residues. CDR1 is SEHNR, CDR2 FQNEAQ, per germline (reference sequence). CDR3 loop: CASSPPGFTEAFF. The CDR3 bases are TGTGCCAGCAGCCCCCCGGGGTTCACTGAAGCTTTCTTT.

This chain uses TRBV29-1 with TRBJ2-7, with TRBD2 matching over 11 bases. The junction had 5 bases not matched to a gene; V was cut back by 7 bases and J by 3 bases. This CDR3 is built from 13 residues. CDR1 is SQVTM, CDR2 ANQGSEA, per germline. The CDR3, as DNA: TGCAGCGCCAGACTAGCGGGGAACTACGAGCAGTACTTC. Translated, it gives CSARLAGNYEQYF.

The chain uses TRBV6-6 and TRBJ1-2; D is undetermined. V lost 8 bases, J lost 1 base, and 14 bases lay in between. CDR1 MNHNY and CDR2 SVGAGI come from the germline V gene (reference sequence). The CDR3 covers 14 residues. In DNA, the CDR3 is TGTGCCAGCCTGCCCCCCGGGATTAACTATGGCTACACCTTC. It encodes CASLPPGINYGYTF.

V usage is TRBV15 and J usage is TRBJ1-1; tentative D call: TRBD1 (6 bases). The CDR3 is 14 amino acids. V gave up 0 bases and J gave up 4 bases, with 9 bases separating them. Germline assignment: CDR1 LNHNV and CDR2 YYDKDF (reference sequence). CDR3 protein: CATSRDRGGTEAFF. The CDR3 DNA sequence: TGTGCCACCAGCAGAGATAGGGGGGGCACTGAAGCTTTCTTT.

In this sample, this clone turned up once. The DNA is left out, because the CDR3 cannot be placed on it with certainty; the CDR3 is given as TCRdb lists it. CDR3 region: CASSKNNRASYYCTDTQYF. The chain uses TRBV21-1 and TRBJ2-3; the table calls TRBD1, which could not be checked here. TRBV21-1 is recorded as a pseudogene. The CDR3 length is 19 residues, termini included.

The chain is built from TRBV19 and TRBJ1-3; D might be TRBD1 (5 bases). V shed 9 bases and J shed 0 bases, with 15 bases lying between them. Germline lookup yields CDR1 LNHDA and CDR2 SQIVND (reference sequence). CDR3 size: 15 residues. The CDR3 coding sequence is TGTGCCAGCGAGCAGGGTCGTAACTCTGGAAACACCATATATTTT. Protein sequence: CASEQGRNSGNTIYF.

The chain has TRBV7-9 and TRBJ2-1; 9 positions agree with TRBD1. The germline V gene encodes CDR1 SEHNR and CDR2 FQNEAQ (reference sequence). V shed 5 bases, J shed 6 bases, and the junction held 11 bases outside the gene matches. This CDR3 is 16 amino acids long. The DNA of the CDR3 is TGTGCCAGCAGCAAAAACACCGGGACAGGGTTCAATGAGCAGTTCTTC. Translated, it gives CASSKNTGTGFNEQFF.

This clone has only a few counts. J is TRBJ2-3 and V is TRBV6-4; D gene ambiguous. CDR3 length: 15 residues. V shed 6 bases and J shed 3 bases, with 16 bases lying between them. Germline V gene data show CDR1 as MRHNA and CDR2 as SNTAGT. The CDR3 protein is CASSSHGKDTDTQYF. CDR3 bases: TGTGCCAGCAGCTCCCACGGTAAAGATACAGATACGCAGTATTTT.

The chain recombines TRBV6-1 with TRBJ2-1; D is undetermined. There are 11 residues in the CDR3. V shed 6 bases and J shed 14 bases, with 14 bases lying between them. Germline CDR1 MNHNS, CDR2 SASEGT. CDR3 residues: CASRQHPVEFF. DNA of the CDR3: TGTGCCAGCAGGCAACACCCTGTGGAGTTCTTC.

The chain uses TRBV27 and TRBJ2-3; 10 bases agree with TRBD2. Trimming at V came to 4 bases and at J to 4 bases, leaving 5 bases not matched to a gene. There are 15 residues in the CDR3. The V gene's germline CDR1 is MNHEY and CDR2 SMNVEV (reference sequence). Here the CDR3 reads CASSSSGGASDTQYF. CDR3 coding DNA: TGTGCCAGCAGTTCGAGCGGGGGGGCCTCAGATACGCAGTATTTT.

The sample holds one count of this clone. This chain uses TRBV5-6 with TRBJ2-7; TRBD2 might be the D (5 bases). Germline CDR1 reads SGHDT; CDR2 reads YYEEEE. CDR3 length: 15 residues. V lost 1 base to trimming and J lost 2 bases, with 13 bases between them. CDR3: CASSLSPGVPYEQYF. In DNA, the CDR3 is TGTGCCAGCAGCTTGAGCCCCGGGGTTCCCTACGAGCAGTACTTC.

V and J are TRBV2 and TRBJ2-2; D ambiguous. The CDR3 totals 11 residues. The V and J ends lost 8 bases and 5 bases respectively, with 6 bases between them. Germline V gene sequence: CDR1 SNHLY, CDR2 FYNNEI. This chain's CDR3 is CASARTGELFF. The CDR3 nucleotides read TGTGCCAGCGCTCGGACCGGGGAGCTGTTTTTT.

V and J are TRBV4-3 and TRBJ2-7; no firm D call. The V and J ends lost 4 bases and 5 bases respectively, with 15 bases between them. The CDR3 is 14 amino acids. CDR1 is LGHNA and CDR2 is YSLEER in the germline V gene. The CDR3 spells CASSRSLDWDEQYF. CDR3 in DNA: TGCGCCAGCAGCCGCTCCCTAGACTGGGACGAGCAGTACTTC.